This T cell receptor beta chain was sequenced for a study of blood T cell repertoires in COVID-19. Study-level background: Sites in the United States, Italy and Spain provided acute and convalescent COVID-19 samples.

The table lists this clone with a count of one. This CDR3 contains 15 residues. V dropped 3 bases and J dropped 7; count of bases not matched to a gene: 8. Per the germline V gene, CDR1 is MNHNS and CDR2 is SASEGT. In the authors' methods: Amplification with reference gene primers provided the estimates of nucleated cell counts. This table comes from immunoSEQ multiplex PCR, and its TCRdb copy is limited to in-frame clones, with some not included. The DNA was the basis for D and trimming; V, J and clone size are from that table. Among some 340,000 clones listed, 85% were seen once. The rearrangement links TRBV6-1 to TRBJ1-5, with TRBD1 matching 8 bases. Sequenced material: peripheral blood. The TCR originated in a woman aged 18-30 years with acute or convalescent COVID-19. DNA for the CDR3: TGTGCCAGCAGTGATAACAGGGGGTTCGGACAGCCCCAGCATTTT. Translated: CASSDNRGFGQPQHF.